This T cell receptor beta chain was identified during a study of molecular identifiers for immune sequencing clone quantification. This clonotype was counted ten times or more. Germline lookup yields CDR1 SEHNR and CDR2 FQNEAQ (reference sequence). The germline V and J ends were trimmed by 1 base and 11 bases, with 20 bases remaining between them. The CDR3 spans 15 residues. One entry per CDR3 protein, called by TCRdb with MiXCR from the PCR reads. The sample includes under 650,000 distinct CDR3 sequences, about 20% of them seen just once. Material for sequencing was naive CD8+ T cells from blood, with Jurkat cell RNA spiked in. The subset was: FACS-sorted CD8+CD4-CCR7+CD45RA+ naive T cells. The receptor was isolated from a human donor in good health. Some libraries in this study had Jurkat cell RNA spiked in. The chain carries TRBV7-9 and TRBJ1-1, with a possible D match to TRBD1 (6 bases). CDR3 sequence: CASSLVTLWGQPAFF. CDR3 DNA sequence: TGTGCCAGCAGCTTAGTCACCCTTTGGGGACAACCGGCTTTCTTT.